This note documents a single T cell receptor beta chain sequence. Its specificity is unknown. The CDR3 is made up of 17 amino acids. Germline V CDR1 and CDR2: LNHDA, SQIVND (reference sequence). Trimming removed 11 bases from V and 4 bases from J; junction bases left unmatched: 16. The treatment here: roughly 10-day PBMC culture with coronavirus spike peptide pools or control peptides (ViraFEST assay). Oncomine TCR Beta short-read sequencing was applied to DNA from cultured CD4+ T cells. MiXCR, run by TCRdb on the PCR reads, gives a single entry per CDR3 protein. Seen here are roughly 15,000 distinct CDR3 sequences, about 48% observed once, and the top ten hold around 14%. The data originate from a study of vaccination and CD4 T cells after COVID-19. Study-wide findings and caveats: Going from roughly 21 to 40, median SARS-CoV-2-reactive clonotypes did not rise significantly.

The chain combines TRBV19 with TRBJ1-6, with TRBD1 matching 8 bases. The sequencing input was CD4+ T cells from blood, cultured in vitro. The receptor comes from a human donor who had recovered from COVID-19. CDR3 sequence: CAPPGGAGGEYNSPLHF. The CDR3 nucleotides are TGTGCCCCTCCTGGGGGGGCAGGGGGCGAATATAATTCACCCCTCCACTTT.